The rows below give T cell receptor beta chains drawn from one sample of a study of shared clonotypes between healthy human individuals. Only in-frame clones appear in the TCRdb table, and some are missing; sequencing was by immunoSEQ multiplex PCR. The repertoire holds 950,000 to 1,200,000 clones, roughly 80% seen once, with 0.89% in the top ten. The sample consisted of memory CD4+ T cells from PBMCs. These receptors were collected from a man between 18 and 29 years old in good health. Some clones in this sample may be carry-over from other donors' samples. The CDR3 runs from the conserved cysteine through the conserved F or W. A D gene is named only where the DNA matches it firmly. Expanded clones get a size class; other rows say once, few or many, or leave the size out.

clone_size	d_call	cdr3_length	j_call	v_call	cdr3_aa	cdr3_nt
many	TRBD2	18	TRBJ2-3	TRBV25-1	CASSVLAGGIFGTDTQYF	TGTGCCAGCAGTGTACTAGCGGGAGGGATCTTCGGCACAGATACGCAGTATTTT
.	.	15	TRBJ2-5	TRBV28	CASSPTGGIGWTQYF	TGTGCCAGCAGTCCAACCGGTGGGATCGGATGGACCCAGTACTTC
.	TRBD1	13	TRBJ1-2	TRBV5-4	CASSLGRGDGYTF	TGTGCCAGCAGCTTGGGCAGGGGGGATGGCTACACCTTC
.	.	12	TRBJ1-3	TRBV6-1	CASSEGSNTIYF	TGTGCCAGCAGTGAAGGGTCGAACACCATATATTTT
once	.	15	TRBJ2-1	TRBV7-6	CASSLNQGPYNEQFF	TGTGCCAGCAGCTTGAACCAGGGTCCCTACAATGAGCAGTTCTTC
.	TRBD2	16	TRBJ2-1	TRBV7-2	CASSSTRTSGFGEQFF	TGTGCCAGCAGCTCAACGAGGACTAGCGGGTTCGGTGAGCAGTTCTTC
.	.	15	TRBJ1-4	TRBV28	CASRPRGGAGEKLFF	TGTGCCAGCAGGCCCCGAGGGGGGGCGGGTGAAAAACTGTTTTTT
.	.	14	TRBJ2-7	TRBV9	CASSTRDRSYEQYF	TGTGCCAGCAGTACCAGGGACCGCTCCTACGAGCAGTACTTC
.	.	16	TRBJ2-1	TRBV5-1	CASTHELNNPGNEQFF	TGCGCCAGCACCCATGAACTTAACAACCCTGGGAATGAGCAGTTCTTC
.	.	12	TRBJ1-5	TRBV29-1	CSVDLEDQPQHF	TGCAGCGTTGATCTAGAGGATCAGCCCCAGCATTTT
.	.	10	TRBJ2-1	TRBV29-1	CSAQRNEQFF	TGCAGCGCCCAGAGGAATGAGCAGTTCTTC
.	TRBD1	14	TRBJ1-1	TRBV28	CAGRDRGMNTEAFF	TGTGCTGGCCGGGACAGAGGAATGAACACTGAAGCTTTCTTT
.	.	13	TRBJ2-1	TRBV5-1	CASSSGLNNEQFF	TGCGCCAGCAGCTCCGGGTTAAACAATGAGCAGTTCTTC
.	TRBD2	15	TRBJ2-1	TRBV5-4	CASSSAGGTYNEQFF	TGTGCCAGCAGCTCCGCGGGGGGCACCTACAATGAGCAGTTCTTC
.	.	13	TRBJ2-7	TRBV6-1	CASSERIKDEQYF	TGTGCCAGCAGTGAGCGGATCAAGGACGAGCAGTACTTC
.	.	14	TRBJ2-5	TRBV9	CASSVGYYQETQYF	TGTGCCAGCAGCGTGGGGTACTACCAAGAGACCCAGTACTTC